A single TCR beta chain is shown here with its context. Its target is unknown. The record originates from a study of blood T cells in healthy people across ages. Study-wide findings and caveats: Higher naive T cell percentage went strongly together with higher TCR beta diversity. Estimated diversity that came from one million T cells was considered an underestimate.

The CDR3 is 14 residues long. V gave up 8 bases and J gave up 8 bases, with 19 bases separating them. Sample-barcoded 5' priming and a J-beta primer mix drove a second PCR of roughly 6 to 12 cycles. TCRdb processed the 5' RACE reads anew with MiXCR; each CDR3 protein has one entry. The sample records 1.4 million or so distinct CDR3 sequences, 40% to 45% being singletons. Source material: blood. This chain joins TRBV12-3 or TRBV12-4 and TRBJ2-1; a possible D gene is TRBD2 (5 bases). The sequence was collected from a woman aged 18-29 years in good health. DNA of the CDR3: TGTGCCAGCTCATGGACCTTAGCCGGGGATGAGCAGTTCTTC. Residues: CASSWTLAGDEQFF.